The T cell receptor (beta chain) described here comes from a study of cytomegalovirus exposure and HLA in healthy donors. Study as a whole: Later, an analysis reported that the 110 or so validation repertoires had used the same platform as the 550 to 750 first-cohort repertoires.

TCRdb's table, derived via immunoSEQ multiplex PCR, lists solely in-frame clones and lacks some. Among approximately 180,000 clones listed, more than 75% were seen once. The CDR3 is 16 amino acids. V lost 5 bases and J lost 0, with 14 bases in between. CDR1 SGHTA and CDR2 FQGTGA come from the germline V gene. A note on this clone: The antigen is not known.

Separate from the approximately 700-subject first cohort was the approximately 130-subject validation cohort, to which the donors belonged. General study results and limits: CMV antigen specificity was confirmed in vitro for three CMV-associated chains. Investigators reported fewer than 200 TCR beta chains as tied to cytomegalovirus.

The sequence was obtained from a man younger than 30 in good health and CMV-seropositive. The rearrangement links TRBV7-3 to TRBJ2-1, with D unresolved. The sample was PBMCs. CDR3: CASSTFTPRSYNEQFF. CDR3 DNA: TGTGCCAGCAGCACCTTTACTCCCCGCTCCTACAATGAGCAGTTCTTC.